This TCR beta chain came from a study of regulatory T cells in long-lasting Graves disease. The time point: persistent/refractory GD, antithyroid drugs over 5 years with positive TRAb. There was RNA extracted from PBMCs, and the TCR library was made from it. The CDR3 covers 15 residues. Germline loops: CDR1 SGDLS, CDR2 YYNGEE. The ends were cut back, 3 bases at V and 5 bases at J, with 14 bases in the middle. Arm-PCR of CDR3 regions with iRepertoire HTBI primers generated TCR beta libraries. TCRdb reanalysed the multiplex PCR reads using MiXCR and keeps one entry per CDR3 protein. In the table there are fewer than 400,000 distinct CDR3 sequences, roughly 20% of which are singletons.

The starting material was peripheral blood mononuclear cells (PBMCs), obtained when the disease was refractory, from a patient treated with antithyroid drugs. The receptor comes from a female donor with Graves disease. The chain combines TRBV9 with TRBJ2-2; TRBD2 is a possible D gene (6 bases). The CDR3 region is CASSATGTQTGELFF. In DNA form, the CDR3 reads TGTGCCAGCAGCGCAACCGGGACTCAGACCGGGGAGCTGTTTTTT.